This paragraph covers one TCR beta chain sequence. The antigen remains undetermined. Trimming cost V 5 bases and J 0 bases, with 14 bases left between them. This CDR3 region has 16 residues. This sample stems from a study of cytomegalovirus exposure and HLA in healthy donors. Study-wide context: Among the 300 to 450 genotyped donors, about 81% were placed in the Caucasian-associated ancestry cluster.

Study findings and constraints: Later analysis suggested most CMV-associated TCR beta chains were HLA-restricted. The investigators catalogued 160 or so TCR beta chains as cytomegalovirus-associated. Sequencing probably produced one cluster of sequence variants that were highly shared.

60 Vbeta and 13 Jbeta primers were used in PCR. Assay: immunoSEQ multiplex PCR; the TCRdb copy retains only in-frame clones and omits some. The sample yields 99,000 or so clones, roughly 78% seen once. Sequenced material: PBMCs. The chain couples TRBV6-7 to TRBJ1-3; D call uncertain. TRBV6-7 is sorted into the ORF group, with uncertain function. This receptor was identified in a woman aged 40 to 55 in good health and CMV-seronegative. The CDR3 DNA sequence: TGTGCCAGCAGTCACCCCTTAAGAGGCTCTGGAAACACCATATATTTT. As protein: CASSHPLRGSGNTIYF.